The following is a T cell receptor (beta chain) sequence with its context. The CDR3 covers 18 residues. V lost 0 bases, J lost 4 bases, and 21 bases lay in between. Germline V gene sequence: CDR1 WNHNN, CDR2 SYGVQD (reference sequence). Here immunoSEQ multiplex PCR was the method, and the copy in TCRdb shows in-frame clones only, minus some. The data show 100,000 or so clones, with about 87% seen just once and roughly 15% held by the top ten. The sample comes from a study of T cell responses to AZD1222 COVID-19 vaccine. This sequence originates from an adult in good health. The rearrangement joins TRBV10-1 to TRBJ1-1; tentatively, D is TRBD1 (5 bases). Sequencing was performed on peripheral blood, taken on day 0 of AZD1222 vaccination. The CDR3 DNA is TGCGCCAGCAGTGAGTCCAGGAGGGACCCATTTCTGAGCACTGAAGCTTTCTTT. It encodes CASSESRRDPFLSTEAFF.